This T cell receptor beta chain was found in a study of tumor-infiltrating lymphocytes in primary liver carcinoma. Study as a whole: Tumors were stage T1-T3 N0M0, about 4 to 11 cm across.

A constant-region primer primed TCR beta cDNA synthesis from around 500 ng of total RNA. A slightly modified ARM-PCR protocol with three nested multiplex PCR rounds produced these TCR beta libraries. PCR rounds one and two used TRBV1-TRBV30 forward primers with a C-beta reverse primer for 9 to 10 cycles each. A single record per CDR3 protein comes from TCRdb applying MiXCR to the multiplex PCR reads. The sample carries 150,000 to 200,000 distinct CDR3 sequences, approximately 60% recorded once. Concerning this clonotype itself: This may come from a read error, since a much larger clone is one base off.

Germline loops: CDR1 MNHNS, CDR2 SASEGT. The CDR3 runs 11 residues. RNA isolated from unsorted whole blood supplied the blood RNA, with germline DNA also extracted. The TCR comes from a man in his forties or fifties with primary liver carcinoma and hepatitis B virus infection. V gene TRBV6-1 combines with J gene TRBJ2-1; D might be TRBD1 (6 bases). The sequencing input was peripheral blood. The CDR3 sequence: CATGDYNELFF. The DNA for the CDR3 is TGTGCCACAGGGGATTACAATGAGCTGTTCTTC.